The rows below give T cell receptor beta chains drawn from one sample of a study of blood T cell repertoires in COVID-19. Generated by immunoSEQ multiplex PCR, the TCRdb table keeps only in-frame clones and is missing some. This sample has 55,000 to 65,000 clones, with approximately 90% found just once. Sequencing input: peripheral blood. The receptor source for this set is a human donor with active COVID-19. The donor label of this sample is uncertain. Both conserved end residues are part of each CDR3. Fields, in order: D gene, V gene, J gene, clone size, CDR3 length, CDR3 DNA, CDR3 protein. A D gene is named only where the DNA matches it firmly. The size of a clone is reported for some rows only, either as once, few or many, or as a class for expanded clones.

>-|TRBV12-5|TRBJ2-7|-|11
TGTGCTAGTGGTTTGTATAACGAGCAGTACTTC
CASGLYNEQYF
>TRBD1|TRBV30|TRBJ1-6|-|16
TGTGCCTGGACCCTACGGGGGACAGGGGGAAAGTCACCCCTCCACTTT
CAWTLRGTGGKSPLHF
>TRBD1|TRBV30|TRBJ1-3|-|15
TGTGCCTGGAGTGTACGAGGGGGCGCGGGAAACACCATATATTTT
CAWSVRGGAGNTIYF
>-|TRBV6-5|TRBJ2-5|-|10
TGTGCCAGCAGTCTTGAGACCCAGTACTTC
CASSLETQYF
>TRBD2|TRBV6-1|TRBJ2-3|-|16
TGTGCCAGCAGTGCCCGGGGAGCGGGAGGATTGGATACGCAGTATTTT
CASSARGAGGLDTQYF
>-|TRBV7-2|TRBJ2-7|-|11
TGTGCCAGCAGCAGATCCAGACATAAGTACTTC
CASSRSRHKYF
>-|TRBV9|TRBJ2-7|-|15
TGTGCCAGCAGCCCCGCCCCAGGGTGGGTGGGTGAGCAGTACTTC
CASSPAPGWVGEQYF
>TRBD1|TRBV5-1|TRBJ2-2|-|15
TGCGCCAGGGGACCGGACAGGGATAGGACCGGGGAGCTGTTTTTT
CARGPDRDRTGELFF
>-|TRBV5-1|TRBJ1-5|-|15
TGCGCCAGCAGGATTATGGAGTATAGCAATCAGCCCCAGCATTTT
CASRIMEYSNQPQHF
>TRBD2|TRBV9|TRBJ2-3|-|17
TGTGCCAGCAGTGTGGCTAGCGGGAGTACGAACACAGATACGCAGTATTTT
CASSVASGSTNTDTQYF
>-|TRBV11-1|TRBJ1-1|-|12
TGTGCCATCGGGACTGCGGGCACTGAAGCTTTCTTT
CAIGTAGTEAFF
>TRBD2|TRBV6-1|TRBJ2-5|-|18
TGTGCCAGCAGTGAAGTACGGACTAGCGGGAGGGCCCGGGAGACCCAGTACTTC
CASSEVRTSGRARETQYF
>TRBD1|TRBV28|TRBJ1-2|-|15
TGTGCCAGCAGTTTAAGGGACAGCTTTAACTATGGCTACACCTTC
CASSLRDSFNYGYTF
>TRBD2|TRBV9|TRBJ2-2|-|15
TGTGCCAGCAGCGTAGGCGGGAGTCGAACCGGGGAGCTGTTTTTT
CASSVGGSRTGELFF
>-|TRBV28|TRBJ2-1|once|14
TGTGCCAGCAGTACAAACCTGGCAGGGAATGAGCAGTTCTTC
CASSTNLAGNEQFF
>-|TRBV5-4|TRBJ2-3|-|14
TGTGCCAGCAGCTTGGGGAGTCGCACAGATACGCAGTATTTT
CASSLGSRTDTQYF
>TRBD1|TRBV19|TRBJ2-2|-|16
TGTGCCAGTAGTATACCGACAGGGTTAGGCACCGGGGAGCTGTTTTTT
CASSIPTGLGTGELFF
>TRBD1|TRBV5-1|TRBJ1-2|-|15
TGCGCCAGCAGCTTGGGACAGGGGGCGGACTATGGCTACACCTTC
CASSLGQGADYGYTF
>-|TRBV9|TRBJ2-7|-|14
TGTGCCAGCACACCAGCGCTTAACACGTACGAGCAGTACTTC
CASTPALNTYEQYF
>-|TRBV14|TRBJ2-2|many|14
TGTGCCAGCAGCCACAGGGAGAACACCGGGGAGCTGTTTTTT
CASSHRENTGELFF
>-|TRBV4-3|TRBJ1-2|once|13
TGCGCCAGCAGCCAAGATGGAGGGTTAGGCTACACCTTC
CASSQDGGLGYTF
>-|TRBV7-9|TRBJ1-5|-|18
TGTGCCAGCAGCTTAGGGGCCGTGACAGGTTTTGAAAATCAGCCCCAGCATTTT
CASSLGAVTGFENQPQHF
>-|TRBV28|TRBJ2-7|-|15
TGTGCCAGCAGTTGGCCGGGAGAGGCGGGCTACGAGCAGTACTTC
CASSWPGEAGYEQYF
>-|TRBV7-2|TRBJ1-4|once|15
TGTGCCAGCAGCTTAGTACCCGGGGGTAATGAAAAACTGTTTTTT
CASSLVPGGNEKLFF
>-|TRBV6-5|TRBJ2-1|-|13
TGTGCCAGCAGTTACAAAAACCTCGGGGGGCAGTTCTTC
CASSYKNLGGQFF
>TRBD1|TRBV28|TRBJ2-3|-|17
TGTGCCAGCAGTCAGGAAGATGGACAGGGGGCCCCAGATACGCAGTATTTT
CASSQEDGQGAPDTQYF
>TRBD1|TRBV28|TRBJ1-1|-|14
TGTGCCAGCAGGACAGGGGGCTTGAACACTGAAGCTTTCTTT
CASRTGGLNTEAFF
>-|TRBV13|TRBJ2-7|-|14
TGTGCCAGCAGCTTAGTGGACAGACCCTACGAGCAGTACTTC
CASSLVDRPYEQYF
>-|TRBV5-1|TRBJ2-1|-|16
TGCGCCAGCAGCTTGGACAGGGCCGGAGGTTACAATGAGCAGTTCTTC
CASSLDRAGGYNEQFF
>-|TRBV7-3|TRBJ2-2|few|15
TGTGCCAGCAGCCCAAGCGGGCAGATGGACGGGGAGCTGTTTTTT
CASSPSGQMDGELFF
>-|TRBV7-7|TRBJ1-5|-|13
TGTGCTAGCAGCCAAGGGGAGGGGCAGCCCCAGCATTTT
CASSQGEGQPQHF
>TRBD1|TRBV5-1|TRBJ1-2|-|13
TGCGCCAGCAGCTTGGGGGACAGTATCATCGGCGCCTTC
CASSLGDSIIGAF
>-|TRBV5-1|TRBJ1-2|-|13
TGCGCCAGCAGCTTGGTGGGGGGGAACGGCTACACCTTC
CASSLVGGNGYTF
>-|TRBV21-1|TRBJ2-3|-|17
TGTGCCAGCAGCAAAAGAGGCCTAGCGGGGAGCACAGATACGCAGTATTTT
CASSKRGLAGSTDTQYF
>-|TRBV10-2|TRBJ2-5|-|14
TGCGCCAGCAGTGAGGCTGGGCCCCAAGAGACCCAGTACTTC
CASSEAGPQETQYF